Listed here are 13 T cell receptor beta chains from one sample, sequenced in a study of T cells after posttransplantation cyclophosphamide. Busulfan-fludarabine conditioning, marrow transplant, and cyclophosphamide on days +3 and +4 were administered. The method was immunoSEQ multiplex PCR; TCRdb's version includes in-frame clones alone and lacks a portion of them. Among thousands of clones listed, 70% to 85% were seen once. The specimen was PBMCs, collected after allogeneic stem cell transplant with posttransplant cyclophosphamide. These receptors all come from a male patient between 60 and 69 years old who received an allogeneic stem cell transplant from an unrelated donor, was CMV-positive, and had no GVHD. Some T cells could come from the graft donor.

In its sample, this clone was seen a few times. The chain is built from TRBV11-2 and TRBJ2-1, with 9 positions matching TRBD2. After removal of 1 base from V and 9 bases from J, the junction contained 7 bases not matched to a gene. The length of the CDR3 is 15 residues. CDR1 and CDR2 (germline): SGHAT, FQNNGV. As DNA, the CDR3 is TGTGCCAGCAGCTTAGTTCAGTTAGCGGGGGCTGAGCAGTTCTTC. It is translated as CASSLVQLAGAEQFF.

The chain uses TRBV21-1 and TRBJ2-1; the table's TRBD1 call for D was not verified on the DNA. TRBV21-1 is assigned pseudogene status. This CDR3 comprises 18 residues. The CDR3 reads CASSTRTGGGIIYNEQFF. CDR3 coding DNA: TGTGCCAGCAGCACTCGGACAGGTGGGGGTATAATCTACAATGAGCAGTTCTTC.

Relative to its sample, this clone is medium-sized. This CDR3 is CASSLELAGSSYEQYF. The CDR3 DNA sequence: TGCGCCAGCAGCTTGGAGTTAGCGGGCAGCTCCTACGAGCAGTACTTC. The chain recombines TRBV5-1 with TRBJ2-7, with TRBD2 matching 7 bases. Germline V lookup: CDR1 SGHRS, CDR2 YFSETQ. V lost 0 bases and J lost 0; bases outside the gene matches: 6. This CDR3 contains 16 residues.

This clone was recorded a few times. The V gene is TRBV2, the J gene TRBJ1-3; D remains ambiguous. The germline gives CDR1 SNHLY, CDR2 FYNNEI. The CDR3 has 13 residues. The V end was cut by 8 bases, the J end by 2 bases, with 10 bases between. As DNA, the CDR3 is TGTGCCAGCCGGTTTATTGCTGGAAACACCATATATTTT. Residues: CASRFIAGNTIYF.

V usage is TRBV4-3 and J usage is TRBJ1-4; D not certain. Deletions cut 0 bases from V and 4 bases from J, with 9 bases between. This CDR3 spans 15 amino acids. Germline loops: CDR1 LGHNA, CDR2 YSLEER. The CDR3 nucleotides are TGCGCCAGCAGCCAAGACCGACAATATAATGAAAAACTGTTTTTT. Its translation: CASSQDRQYNEKLFF.

CDR3 DNA sequence: TGTGCCAGCAGTCCGACAGTAAACACTGAAGCTTTCTTT. The encoded protein is CASSPTVNTEAFF. The chain carries TRBV7-2 and TRBJ1-1, with D possibly TRBD1 on 5 matching bases. The CDR3 length is 13 residues. Germline assignment: CDR1 SGHTA and CDR2 FQGNSA. V lost 6 bases, J lost 2 bases, and 10 bases lay in between.

V is TRBV6-5 and J is TRBJ1-1, with TRBD1 matching 7 bases. V was pared by 10 bases and J by 7 bases, with 12 bases of the junction left unmatched. Germline V CDR1 and CDR2: MNHEY, SVGAGI. The length of the CDR3 is 13 residues. The CDR3 region is CATVLQGTGEAFF. The CDR3 DNA follows: TGTGCCACAGTCTTACAGGGGACTGGTGAAGCTTTCTTT.

This clone was observed a single time. The same CDR3 is also encoded by other DNA sequences in this sample. The gene calls are TRBV6-1 and TRBJ2-5; D perhaps matches TRBD2 (6 bases). Germline loops: CDR1 MNHNS, CDR2 SASEGT. V was clipped by 3 bases and J by 4 bases, with 12 bases between them. CDR3 length: 14 amino acids. The CDR3 loop reads CASSEGGSVETQYF. The CDR3 DNA follows: TGTGCCAGCAGTGAGGGGGGTAGCGTAGAGACCCAGTACTTC.

The chain employs TRBV29-1 and TRBJ2-5; TRBD1 matches at 8 bases. The CDR3 is 13 residues long. V shed 6 bases, J shed 5 bases, and the junction held 8 bases outside the gene matches. Germline-derived CDR1 and CDR2 are SQVTM and ANQGSEA. CDR3 loop: CSVSTGVGETQYF. The CDR3 coding sequence is TGCAGCGTCTCGACAGGGGTCGGGGAGACCCAGTACTTC. The whole variable domain, filled in from reference TRBV29-1 and TRBJ2-5, reads SAVISQKPSRDICQRGTSLTIQCQVDSQVTMMFWYRQQPGQSLTLIATANQGSEATYESGFVIDKFPISRPNLTFSTLTVSNMSPEDSSIYLCSVSTGVGETQYFGPGTRLLVL.

V and J are TRBV18 and TRBJ2-7; 7 bases map to TRBD2. Per germline, CDR1 KGHSH and CDR2 LQKENI. Trimming at V came to 2 bases and at J to 6 bases, leaving 13 bases not matched to a gene. The CDR3 is 16 amino acids. CDR3 sequence: CASSPAAGRGRAEQYF. CDR3 DNA sequence: TGTGCCAGCTCACCAGCGGCGGGTAGAGGGAGGGCCGAGCAGTACTTC.

In its sample, this clone was seen once. The gene calls are TRBV7-2 and TRBJ2-5; D unclear. The CDR3 extends over 15 amino acids. V was clipped by 5 bases and J by 2 bases, with 15 bases between them. The germline gives CDR1 SGHTA, CDR2 FQGNSA. The CDR3 DNA reads as TGTGCCAGCAGCCCACTTCGACAAGGACAAGAGACCCAGTACTTC. This codes for CASSPLRQGQETQYF.

This clone has only a few counts. DNA of the CDR3: TGTGCCAGCAGTTTGGTTGGCGGTTCACCCCTCCACTTT. This translates into CASSLVGGSPLHF. This chain links TRBV27 with TRBJ1-6, with D unclear. CDR1 is MNHEY, CDR2 SMNVEV, per germline (reference sequence). V gave up 3 bases and J gave up 9 bases, with 9 bases separating them. The CDR3 spans 13 residues.

The chain has TRBV6-1 and TRBJ1-5, with D possibly being TRBD1 (6 bases). The CDR3 is made up of 14 amino acids. Germline V gene lookup returns CDR1 MNHNS and CDR2 SASEGT. Trimming left V 5 bases short and J 1 base short, with 9 bases between. This CDR3 is CASSTRGSNQPQHF. DNA of the CDR3: TGTGCCAGCAGTACAAGGGGGAGCAATCAGCCCCAGCATTTT.